Here is one TCR beta chain with its context. The antigen is not known. Other DNA sequences in this sample translate to the same CDR3. Here immunoSEQ multiplex PCR was the method, and the copy in TCRdb shows in-frame clones only, minus some. The sample has approximately 1.5 million clones; about 98.5% are singletons. V lost 2 bases and J lost 4, with 6 bases in between. Germline CDR1 and CDR2: SGHRS and YFSETQ. The CDR3 covers 13 residues. This specimen belongs to a study of shared clonotypes between healthy human individuals. In the study overall: The study used three CD4 naive, three CD4 memory, two CD8 naive and one CD8 memory plate per donor. General study results and limits: Non-shared clonotypes had lower generation probabilities than those shared by all four donors. When naive CD4 clonotypes were compared across four donors, roughly 4.9% were shared.

Division of CD4+ cells produced a CD45RA+ naive subset and a CD45RA-negative memory subset. This clonotype was obtained from a man under 40 in good health. The sample was naive CD4+ T cells sorted from blood. Indicated subset: CD45RA+ positively selected. The chain couples TRBV5-1 to TRBJ2-2; D perhaps matches TRBD1 (5 bases). The DNA for the CDR3 is TGCGCCAGCAGCTTTCAGGGCACCGGGGAGCTGTTTTTT. It codes for CASSFQGTGELFF.